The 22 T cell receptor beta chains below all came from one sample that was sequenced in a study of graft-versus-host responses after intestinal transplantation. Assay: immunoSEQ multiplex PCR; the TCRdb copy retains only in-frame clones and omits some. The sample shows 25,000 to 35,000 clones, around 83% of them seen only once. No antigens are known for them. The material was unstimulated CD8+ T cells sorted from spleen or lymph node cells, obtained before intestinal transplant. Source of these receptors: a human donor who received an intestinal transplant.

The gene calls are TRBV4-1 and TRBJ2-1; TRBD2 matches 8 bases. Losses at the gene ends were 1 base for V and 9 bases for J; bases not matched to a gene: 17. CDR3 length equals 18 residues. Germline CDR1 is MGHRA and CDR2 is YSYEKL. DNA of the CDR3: TGCGCCAGCAGCCAAGCCCCTATCGCGCGCGGGGGGCGACGTGAGCAGTTCTTC. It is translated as CASSQAPIARGGRREQFF.

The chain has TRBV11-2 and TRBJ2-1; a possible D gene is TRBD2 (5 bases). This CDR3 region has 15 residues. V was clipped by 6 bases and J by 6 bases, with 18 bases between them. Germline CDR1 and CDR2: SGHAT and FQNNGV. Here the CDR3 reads CASRRPGTSSNEQFF. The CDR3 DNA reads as TGTGCCAGCAGGAGGCCCGGTACTAGTTCCAATGAGCAGTTCTTC.

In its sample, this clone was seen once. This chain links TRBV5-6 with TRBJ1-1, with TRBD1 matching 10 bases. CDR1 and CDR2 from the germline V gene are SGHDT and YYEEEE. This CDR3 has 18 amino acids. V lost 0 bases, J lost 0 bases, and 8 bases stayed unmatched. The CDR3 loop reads CASSLAGTGDLLNTEAFF. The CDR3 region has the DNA TGTGCCAGCAGCTTGGCCGGGACAGGGGATCTCCTGAACACTGAAGCTTTCTTT.

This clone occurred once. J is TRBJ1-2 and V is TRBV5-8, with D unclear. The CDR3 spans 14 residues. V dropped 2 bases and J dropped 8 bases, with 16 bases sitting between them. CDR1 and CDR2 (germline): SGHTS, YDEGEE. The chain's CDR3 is CASSFEVYPRGYTF. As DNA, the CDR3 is TGTGCCAGCAGCTTTGAGGTCTACCCTCGGGGCTACACCTTC.

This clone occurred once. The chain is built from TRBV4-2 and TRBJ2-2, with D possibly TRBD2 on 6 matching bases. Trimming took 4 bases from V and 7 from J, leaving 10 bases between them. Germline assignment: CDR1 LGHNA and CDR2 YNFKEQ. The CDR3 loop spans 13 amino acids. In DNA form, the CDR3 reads TGTGCCAGCAGCCTGGGGGGTGACGGGGAGCTGTTTTTT. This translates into CASSLGGDGELFF.

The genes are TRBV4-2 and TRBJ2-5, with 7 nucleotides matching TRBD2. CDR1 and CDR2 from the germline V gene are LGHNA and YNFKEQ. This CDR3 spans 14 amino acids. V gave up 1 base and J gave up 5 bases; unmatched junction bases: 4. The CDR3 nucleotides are TGTGCCAGCAGCCAAGGGGGGGGGTCGGAGACCCAGTACTTC. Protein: CASSQGGGSETQYF.

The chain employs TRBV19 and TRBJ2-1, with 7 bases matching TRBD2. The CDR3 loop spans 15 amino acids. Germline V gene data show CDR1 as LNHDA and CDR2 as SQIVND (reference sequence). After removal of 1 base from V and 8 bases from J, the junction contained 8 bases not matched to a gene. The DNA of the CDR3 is TGTGCCAGTAGTATAGGGGCGGTAGCGGGCGATGAGCAGTTCTTC. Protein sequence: CASSIGAVAGDEQFF.

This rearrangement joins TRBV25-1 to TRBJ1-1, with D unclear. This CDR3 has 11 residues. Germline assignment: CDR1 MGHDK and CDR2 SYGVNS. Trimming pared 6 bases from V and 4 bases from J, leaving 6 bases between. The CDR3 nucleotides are TGTGCCAGCAGCGGTGGCACTGAAGCTTTCTTT. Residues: CASSGGTEAFF.

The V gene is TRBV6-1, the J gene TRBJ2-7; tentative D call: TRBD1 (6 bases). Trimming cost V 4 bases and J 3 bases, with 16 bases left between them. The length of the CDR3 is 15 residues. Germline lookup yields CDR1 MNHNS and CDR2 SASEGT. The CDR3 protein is CASSGQDRTHYEQYF. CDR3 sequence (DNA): TGTGCCAGCAGTGGGCAGGACAGAACACACTACGAGCAGTACTTC.

Written as DNA, the CDR3 is TGTGCCAGCAGTCGGACTAGCGGGAAAACCTACAATGAGCAGTTCTTC. This gives the protein CASSRTSGKTYNEQFF. The chain combines TRBV2 with TRBJ2-1; 12 nucleotides align to TRBD2. With V trimmed by 5 bases and J by 2 bases, 4 bases remained unmatched. Germline V gives CDR1 SNHLY, CDR2 FYNNEI. The CDR3 has 16 amino acids. The complete variable domain, with remaining parts taken from reference TRBV2 and TRBJ2-1, reads EPEVTQTPSHQVTQMGQEVILRCVPISNHLYFYWYRQILGQKVEFLVSFYNNEISEKSEIFDDQFSVERPDGSNFTLKIRSTKLEDSAMYFCASSRTSGKTYNEQFFGPGTRLTVL.

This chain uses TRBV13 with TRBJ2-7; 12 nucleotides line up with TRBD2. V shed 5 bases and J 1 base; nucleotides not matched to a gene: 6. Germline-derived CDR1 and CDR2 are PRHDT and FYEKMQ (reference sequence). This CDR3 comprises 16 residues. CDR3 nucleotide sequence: TGTGCCAGCAGCCTACACCTAGCGGGGGGGTCCTACGAGCAGTACTTC. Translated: CASSLHLAGGSYEQYF.

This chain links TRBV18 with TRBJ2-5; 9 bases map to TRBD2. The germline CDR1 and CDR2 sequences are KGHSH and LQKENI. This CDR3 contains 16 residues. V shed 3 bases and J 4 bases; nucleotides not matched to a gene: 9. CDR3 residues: CASSPPVAGARETQYF. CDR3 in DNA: TGTGCCAGCTCACCCCCCGTAGCGGGAGCGAGAGAGACCCAGTACTTC.

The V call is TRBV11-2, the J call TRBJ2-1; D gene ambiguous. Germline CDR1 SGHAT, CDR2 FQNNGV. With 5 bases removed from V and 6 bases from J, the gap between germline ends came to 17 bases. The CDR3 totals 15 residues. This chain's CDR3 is CASSPRSPNPNEQFF. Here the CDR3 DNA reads TGTGCCAGCAGCCCCCGAAGTCCTAATCCCAATGAGCAGTTCTTC. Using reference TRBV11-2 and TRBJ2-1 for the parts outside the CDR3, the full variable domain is EAGVAQSPRYKIIEKRQSVAFWCNPISGHATLYWYQQILGQGPKLLIQFQNNGVVDDSQLPKDRFSAERLKGVDSTLKIQPAKLEDSAVYLCASSPRSPNPNEQFFGPGTRLTVL.

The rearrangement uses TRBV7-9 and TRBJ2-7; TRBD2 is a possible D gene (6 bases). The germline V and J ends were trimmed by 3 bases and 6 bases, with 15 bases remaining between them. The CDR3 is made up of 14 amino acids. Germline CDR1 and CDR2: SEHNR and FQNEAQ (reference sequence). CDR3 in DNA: TGTGCCAGCAGCTTTTCTCGTCAGGGAGGCGAGCAGTACTTC. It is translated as CASSFSRQGGEQYF.

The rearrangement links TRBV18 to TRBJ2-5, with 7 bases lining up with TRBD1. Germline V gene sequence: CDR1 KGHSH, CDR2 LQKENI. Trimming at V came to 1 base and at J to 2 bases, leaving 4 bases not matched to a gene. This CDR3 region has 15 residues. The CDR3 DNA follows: TGTGCCAGCTCACCACGACAGGGAAAACAAGAGACCCAGTACTTC. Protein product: CASSPRQGKQETQYF. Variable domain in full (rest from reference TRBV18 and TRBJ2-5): NAGVMQNPRHLVRRRGQEARLRCSPMKGHSHVYWYRQLPEEGLKFMVYLQKENIIDESGMPKERFSAEFPKEGPSILRIQQVVRGDSAAYFCASSPRQGKQETQYFGPGTRLLVL.

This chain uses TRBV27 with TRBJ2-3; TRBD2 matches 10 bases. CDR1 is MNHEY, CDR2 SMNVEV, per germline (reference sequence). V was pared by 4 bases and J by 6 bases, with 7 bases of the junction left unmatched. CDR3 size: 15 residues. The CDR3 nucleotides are TGTGCCAGCAGTTCCCATCCTAGCGGGAGTGATACGCAGTATTTT. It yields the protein CASSSHPSGSDTQYF.

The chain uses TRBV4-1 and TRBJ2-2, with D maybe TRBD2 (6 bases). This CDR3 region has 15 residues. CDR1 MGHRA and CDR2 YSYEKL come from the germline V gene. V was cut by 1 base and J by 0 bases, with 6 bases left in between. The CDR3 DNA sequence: TGCGCCAGCAGCCAAGCGGGAGCGAACACCGGGGAGCTGTTTTTT. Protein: CASSQAGANTGELFF.

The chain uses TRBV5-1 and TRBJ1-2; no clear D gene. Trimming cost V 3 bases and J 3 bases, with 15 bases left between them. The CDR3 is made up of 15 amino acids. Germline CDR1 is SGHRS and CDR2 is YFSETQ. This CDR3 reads CASSSHLERYYGYTF. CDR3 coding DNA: TGCGCCAGCAGCTCCCATCTGGAGAGGTACTATGGCTACACCTTC.

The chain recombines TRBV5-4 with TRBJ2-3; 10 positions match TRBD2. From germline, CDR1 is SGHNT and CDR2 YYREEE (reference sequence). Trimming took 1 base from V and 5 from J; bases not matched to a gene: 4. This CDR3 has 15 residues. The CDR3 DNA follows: TGTGCCAGCAGCTTGCTAGCGGGAGACCTAGATACGCAGTATTTT. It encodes CASSLLAGDLDTQYF.

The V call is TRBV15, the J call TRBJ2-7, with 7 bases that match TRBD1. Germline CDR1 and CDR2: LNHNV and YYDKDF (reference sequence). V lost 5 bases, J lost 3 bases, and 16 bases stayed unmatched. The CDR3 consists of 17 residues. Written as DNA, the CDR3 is TGTGCCACCAGCCCGGAGACAGGGTTATATGTTGGCTACGAGCAGTACTTC. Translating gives CATSPETGLYVGYEQYF.

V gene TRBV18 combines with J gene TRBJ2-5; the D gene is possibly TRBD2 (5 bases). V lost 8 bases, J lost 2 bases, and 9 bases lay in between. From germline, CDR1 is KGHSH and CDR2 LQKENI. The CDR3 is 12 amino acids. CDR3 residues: CASQTNQETQYF. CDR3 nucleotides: TGTGCCAGCCAGACTAATCAAGAGACCCAGTACTTC.

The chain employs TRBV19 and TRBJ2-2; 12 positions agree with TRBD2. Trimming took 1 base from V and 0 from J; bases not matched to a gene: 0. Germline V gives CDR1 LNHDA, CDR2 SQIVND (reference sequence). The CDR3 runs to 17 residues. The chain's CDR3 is CASSIASGRANTGELFF. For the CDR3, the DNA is TGTGCCAGTAGTATAGCTAGCGGGAGGGCGAACACCGGGGAGCTGTTTTTT.